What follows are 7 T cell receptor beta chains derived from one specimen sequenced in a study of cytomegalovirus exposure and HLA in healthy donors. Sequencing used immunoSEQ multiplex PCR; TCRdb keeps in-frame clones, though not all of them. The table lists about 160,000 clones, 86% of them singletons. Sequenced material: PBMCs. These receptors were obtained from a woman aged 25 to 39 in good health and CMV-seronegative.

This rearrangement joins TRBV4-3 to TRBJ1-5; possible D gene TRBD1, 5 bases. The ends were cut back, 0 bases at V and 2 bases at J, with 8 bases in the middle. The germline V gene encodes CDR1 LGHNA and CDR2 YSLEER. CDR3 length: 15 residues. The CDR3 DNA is TGCGCCAGCAGCCAAGATCTAGGGGGCAATCAGCCCCAGCATTTT. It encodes CASSQDLGGNQPQHF.

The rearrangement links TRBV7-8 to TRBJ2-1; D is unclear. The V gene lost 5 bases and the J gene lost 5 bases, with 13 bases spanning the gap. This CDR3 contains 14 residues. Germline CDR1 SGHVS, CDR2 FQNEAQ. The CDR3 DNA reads TGTGCCAGCAGCCCCCCGGGCCTACACAATGAGCAGTTCTTC. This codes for CASSPPGLHNEQFF.

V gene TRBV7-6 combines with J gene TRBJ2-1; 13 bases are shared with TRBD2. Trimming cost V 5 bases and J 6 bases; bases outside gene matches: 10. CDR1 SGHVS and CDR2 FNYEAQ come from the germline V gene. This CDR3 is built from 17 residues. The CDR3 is CASSARTSGSRRNEQFF. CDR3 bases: TGTGCCAGCAGCGCCCGGACTAGCGGGAGTCGTCGCAATGAGCAGTTCTTC.

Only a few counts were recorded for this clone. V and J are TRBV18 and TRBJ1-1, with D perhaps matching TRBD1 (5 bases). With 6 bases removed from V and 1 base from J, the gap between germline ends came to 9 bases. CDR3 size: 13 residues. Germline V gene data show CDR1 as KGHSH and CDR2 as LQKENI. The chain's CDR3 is CASSRGGNTEAFF. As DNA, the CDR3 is TGTGCCAGCTCCCGCGGGGGGAACACTGAAGCTTTCTTT. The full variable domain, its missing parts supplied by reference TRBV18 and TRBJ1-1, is NAGVMQNPRHLVRRRGQEARLRCSPMKGHSHVYWYRQLPEEGLKFMVYLQKENIIDESGMPKERFSAEFPKEGPSILRIQQVVRGDSAAYFCASSRGGNTEAFFGQGTRLTVV.

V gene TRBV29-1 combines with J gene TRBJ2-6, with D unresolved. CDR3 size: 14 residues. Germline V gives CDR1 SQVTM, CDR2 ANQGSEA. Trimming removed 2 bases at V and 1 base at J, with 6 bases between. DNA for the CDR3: TGCAGCGTTGAACTGGGTTCTGGGGCCAACGTCCTGACTTTC. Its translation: CSVELGSGANVLTF. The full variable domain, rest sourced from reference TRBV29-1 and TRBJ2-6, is SAVISQKPSRDICQRGTSLTIQCQVDSQVTMMFWYRQQPGQSLTLIATANQGSEATYESGFVIDKFPISRPNLTFSTLTVSNMSPEDSSIYLCSVELGSGANVLTFGAGSRLTVL.

DNA for the CDR3: TGTGCCAGCAGACTGGGGTTCAATCAGCCCCAGCATTTT. Protein: CASRLGFNQPQHF. The gene calls are TRBV6-1 and TRBJ1-5; D unresolved. Trimming left V 6 bases short and J 3 bases short, with 9 bases between. This CDR3 has 13 amino acids. The germline CDR1 and CDR2 sequences are MNHNS and SASEGT.

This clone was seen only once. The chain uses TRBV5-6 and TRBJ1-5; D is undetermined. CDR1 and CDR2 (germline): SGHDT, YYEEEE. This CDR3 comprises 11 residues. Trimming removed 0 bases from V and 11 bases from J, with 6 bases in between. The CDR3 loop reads CASSLDKAQHF. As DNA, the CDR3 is TGTGCCAGCAGCTTGGATAAGGCCCAGCATTTT.